Included here is one T cell receptor (beta chain) sequence, with context. The data are from a study of OX40 agonist ivuxolimab in advanced cancers. Study at large: Dose-escalation patients were diagnosed with hepatocellular carcinoma, melanoma, renal cell cancer or head and neck cancer.

Here immunoSEQ multiplex PCR was the method, and the copy in TCRdb shows in-frame clones only, minus some. Among 50,000 to 65,000 clones, about 81% were seen once, and the ten largest hold 0.75%. The CDR3 is made up of 16 amino acids. Germline loops: CDR1 MNHEY, CDR2 SVGAGI. V lost 2 bases to trimming and J lost 0 bases, with 11 bases between them. The starting material was CD4+ or CD8+ T cells sorted from blood, obtained in a trial of the OX40 agonist ivuxolimab. The receptor was isolated from an adult with an advanced solid tumor such as melanoma, head and neck, liver or kidney cancer. The chain is built from TRBV6-5 and TRBJ2-1; perhaps TRBD2 as D (6 bases). The CDR3 protein is CASSYLPGGSYNEQFF. CDR3 nucleotide sequence: TGTGCCAGCAGTTACCTTCCCGGGGGCTCCTACAATGAGCAGTTCTTC.